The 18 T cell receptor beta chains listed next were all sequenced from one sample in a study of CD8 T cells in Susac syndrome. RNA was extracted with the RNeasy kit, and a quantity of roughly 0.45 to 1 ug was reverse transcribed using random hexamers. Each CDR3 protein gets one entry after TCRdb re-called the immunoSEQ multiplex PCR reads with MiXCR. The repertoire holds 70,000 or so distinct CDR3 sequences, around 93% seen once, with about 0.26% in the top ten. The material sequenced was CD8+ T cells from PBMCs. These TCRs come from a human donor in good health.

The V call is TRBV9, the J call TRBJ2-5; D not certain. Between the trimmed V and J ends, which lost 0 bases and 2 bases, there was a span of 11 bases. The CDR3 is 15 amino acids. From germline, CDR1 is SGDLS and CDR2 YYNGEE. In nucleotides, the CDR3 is TGTGCCAGCAGCGTAGGTGGGTCAGTTCAAGAGACCCAGTACTTC. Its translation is CASSVGGSVQETQYF.

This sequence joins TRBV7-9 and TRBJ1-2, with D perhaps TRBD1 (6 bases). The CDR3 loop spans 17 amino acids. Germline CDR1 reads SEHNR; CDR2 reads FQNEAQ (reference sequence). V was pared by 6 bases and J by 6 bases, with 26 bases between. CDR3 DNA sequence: TGTGCCAGCAGTATGATAACAGGGCCAATTAAGGGGGATGGCTACACCTTC. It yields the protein CASSMITGPIKGDGYTF.

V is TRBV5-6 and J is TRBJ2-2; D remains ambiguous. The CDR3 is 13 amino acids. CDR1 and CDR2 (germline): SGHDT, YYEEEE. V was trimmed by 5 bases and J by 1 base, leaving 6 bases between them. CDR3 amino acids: CASSTRNTGELFF. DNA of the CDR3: TGTGCCAGCAGTACCCGGAACACCGGGGAGCTGTTTTTT.

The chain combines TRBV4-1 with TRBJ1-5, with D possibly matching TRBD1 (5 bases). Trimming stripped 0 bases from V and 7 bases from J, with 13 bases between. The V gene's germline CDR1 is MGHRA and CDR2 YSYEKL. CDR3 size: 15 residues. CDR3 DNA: TGCGCCAGCAGCCAAGATCCCCAGGGTACCCAGCCCCAGCATTTT. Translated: CASSQDPQGTQPQHF.

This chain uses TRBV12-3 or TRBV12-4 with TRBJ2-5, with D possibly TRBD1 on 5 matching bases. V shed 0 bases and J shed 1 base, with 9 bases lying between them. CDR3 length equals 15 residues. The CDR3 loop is CASSLAEGAQETQYF. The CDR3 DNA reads TGTGCCAGCAGTTTAGCAGAAGGGGCCCAAGAGACCCAGTACTTC.

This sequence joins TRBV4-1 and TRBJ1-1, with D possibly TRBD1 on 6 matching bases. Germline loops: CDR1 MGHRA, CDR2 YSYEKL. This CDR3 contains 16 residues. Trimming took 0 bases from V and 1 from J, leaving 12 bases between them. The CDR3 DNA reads TGCGCCAGCAGCCAAGACGTAGGGGGATCGAACACTGAAGCTTTCTTT. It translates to CASSQDVGGSNTEAFF.

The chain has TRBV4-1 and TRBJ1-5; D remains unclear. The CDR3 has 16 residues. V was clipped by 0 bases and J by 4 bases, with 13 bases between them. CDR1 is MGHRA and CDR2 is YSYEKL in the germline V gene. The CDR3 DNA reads TGCGCCAGCAGCCAAGAAGGGAGCTTAACGAATCAGCCCCAGCATTTT. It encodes CASSQEGSLTNQPQHF.

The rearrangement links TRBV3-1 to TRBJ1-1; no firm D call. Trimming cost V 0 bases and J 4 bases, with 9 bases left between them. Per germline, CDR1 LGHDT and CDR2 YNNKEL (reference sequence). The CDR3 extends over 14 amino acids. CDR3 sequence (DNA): TGTGCCAGCAGCCAAGATAACAGCTTCACTGAAGCTTTCTTT. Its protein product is CASSQDNSFTEAFF.

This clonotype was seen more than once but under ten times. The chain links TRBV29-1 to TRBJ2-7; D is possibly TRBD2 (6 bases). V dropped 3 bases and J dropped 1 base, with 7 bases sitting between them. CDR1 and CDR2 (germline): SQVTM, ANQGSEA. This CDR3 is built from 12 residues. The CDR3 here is CSVDGGSYEQYF. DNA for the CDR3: TGCAGCGTTGACGGGGGATCCTACGAGCAGTACTTC.

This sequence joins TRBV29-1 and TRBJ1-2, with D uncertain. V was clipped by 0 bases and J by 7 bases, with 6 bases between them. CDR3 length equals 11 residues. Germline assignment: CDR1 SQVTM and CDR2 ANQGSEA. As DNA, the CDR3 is TGCAGCGTTGAAGATCTTGGTGGCTACACCTTC. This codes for CSVEDLGGYTF.

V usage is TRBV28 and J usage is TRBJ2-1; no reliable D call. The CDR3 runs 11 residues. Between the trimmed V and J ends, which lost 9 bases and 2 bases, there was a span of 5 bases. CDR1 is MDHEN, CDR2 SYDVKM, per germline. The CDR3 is CASSPYNEQFF. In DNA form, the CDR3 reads TGTGCCAGTTCTCCCTACAATGAGCAGTTCTTC.

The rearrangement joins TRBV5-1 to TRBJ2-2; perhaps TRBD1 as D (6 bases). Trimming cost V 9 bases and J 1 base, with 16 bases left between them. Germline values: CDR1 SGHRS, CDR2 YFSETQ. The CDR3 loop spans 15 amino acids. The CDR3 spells CATTPRGLNTGELFF. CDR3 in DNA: TGCGCCACCACACCCAGGGGCCTGAACACCGGGGAGCTGTTTTTT.

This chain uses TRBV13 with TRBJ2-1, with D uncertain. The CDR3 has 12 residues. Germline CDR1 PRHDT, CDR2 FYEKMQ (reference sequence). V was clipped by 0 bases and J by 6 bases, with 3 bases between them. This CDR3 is CASSLGSNEQFF. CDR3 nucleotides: TGTGCCAGCAGCTTAGGGAGCAATGAGCAGTTCTTC.

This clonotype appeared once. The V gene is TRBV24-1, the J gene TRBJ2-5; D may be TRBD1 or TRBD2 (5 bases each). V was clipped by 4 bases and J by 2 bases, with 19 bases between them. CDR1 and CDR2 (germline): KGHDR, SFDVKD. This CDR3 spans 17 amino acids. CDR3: CATSDVKMRGWQETQYF. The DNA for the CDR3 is TGTGCCACCAGTGACGTTAAAATGAGGGGCTGGCAAGAGACCCAGTACTTC.

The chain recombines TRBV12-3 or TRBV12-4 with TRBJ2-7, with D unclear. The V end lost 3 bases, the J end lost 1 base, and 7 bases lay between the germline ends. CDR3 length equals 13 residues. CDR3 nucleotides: TGTGCCAGCAGTTTTTCCGGGTCCTACGAGCAGTACGTC. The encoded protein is CASSFSGSYEQYV.

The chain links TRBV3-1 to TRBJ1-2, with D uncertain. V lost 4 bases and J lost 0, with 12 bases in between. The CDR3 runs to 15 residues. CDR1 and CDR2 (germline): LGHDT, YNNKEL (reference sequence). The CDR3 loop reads CASSLWASSNYGYTF. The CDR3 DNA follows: TGTGCCAGCAGCCTGTGGGCATCTTCTAACTATGGCTACACCTTC.

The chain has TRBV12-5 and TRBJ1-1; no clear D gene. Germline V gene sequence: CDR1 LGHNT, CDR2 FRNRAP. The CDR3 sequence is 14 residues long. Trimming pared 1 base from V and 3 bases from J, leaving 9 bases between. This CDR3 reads CASGLGYGDTEAFF. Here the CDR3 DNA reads TGTGCTAGTGGTTTGGGGTACGGGGACACTGAAGCTTTCTTT.

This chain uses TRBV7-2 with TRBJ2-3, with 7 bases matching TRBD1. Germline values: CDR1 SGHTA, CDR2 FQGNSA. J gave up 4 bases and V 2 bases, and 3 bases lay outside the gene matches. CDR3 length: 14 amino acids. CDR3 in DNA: TGTGCCAGCAGCTTACGGACAGGCCCAGATACGCAGTATTTT. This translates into CASSLRTGPDTQYF.